The clone carrying this T cell receptor (beta chain) has a handful of counts. Its specificity is not known. Running of the v3.0 immunoSEQ assay took place at survey level. Assay used: immunoSEQ multiplex PCR; TCRdb lists only in-frame clones, some missing. The table has about 14,000 clones, roughly 80% seen once; the top ten hold around a sixth. This record belongs to a study of long-term antiretroviral therapy in people with HIV. Study background: Earliest sampling preceded the 2015 immediate-ART recommendation by about a decade.

Study-wide results and limits: Clonotypes expanded prior to ART showed repertoire dominance at all sampled time points. Diversity went up after ART and still fell short of transplant donor controls.

From germline, CDR1 is SGHTA and CDR2 FQGNSA. The CDR3 runs 14 residues. The V gene end was trimmed by 5 bases and the J gene end by 4 bases; junction bases not matched to a gene: 7. The V gene is TRBV7-2, the J gene TRBJ2-7, with 8 bases that match TRBD1. Material: unsorted PBMCs, obtained 1.8 years before starting antiretroviral therapy. The sequence was obtained from a woman aged 35 to 49 with HIV. The CDR3 nucleotides are TGTGCCAGCAGCGTAGACAGGGGATCATACGAGCAGTACTTC. Protein: CASSVDRGSYEQYF.